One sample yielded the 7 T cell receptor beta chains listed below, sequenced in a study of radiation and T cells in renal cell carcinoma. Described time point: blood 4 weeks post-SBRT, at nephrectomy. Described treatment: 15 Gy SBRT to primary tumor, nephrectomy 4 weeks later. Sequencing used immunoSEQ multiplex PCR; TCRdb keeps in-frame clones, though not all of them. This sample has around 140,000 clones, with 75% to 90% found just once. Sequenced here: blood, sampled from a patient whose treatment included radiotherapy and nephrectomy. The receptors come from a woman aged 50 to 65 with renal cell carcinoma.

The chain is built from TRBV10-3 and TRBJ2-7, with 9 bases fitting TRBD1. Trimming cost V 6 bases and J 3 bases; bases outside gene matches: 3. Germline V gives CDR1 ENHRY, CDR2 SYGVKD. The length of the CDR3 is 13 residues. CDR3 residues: CAISLDRGYEQYF. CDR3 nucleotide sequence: TGTGCCATCAGCCTGGACAGGGGCTACGAGCAGTACTTC.

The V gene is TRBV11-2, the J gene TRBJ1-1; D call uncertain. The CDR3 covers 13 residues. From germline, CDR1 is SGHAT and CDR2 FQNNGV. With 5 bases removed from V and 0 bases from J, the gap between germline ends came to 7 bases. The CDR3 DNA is TGTGCCAGCAGCCGCAAGATGAACACTGAAGCTTTCTTT. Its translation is CASSRKMNTEAFF.

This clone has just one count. Written as DNA, the CDR3 is TGTGCCATCAGTGAGAGCGGGACAGGGGATACTGAAGCTTTCTTT. Translating gives CAISESGTGDTEAFF. The rearrangement uses TRBV10-3 and TRBJ1-1; TRBD1 matches at 10 bases. Trimming removed 2 bases from V and 5 bases from J; junction bases left unmatched: 5. CDR1 and CDR2 from the germline V gene are ENHRY and SYGVKD. The CDR3 consists of 15 residues.

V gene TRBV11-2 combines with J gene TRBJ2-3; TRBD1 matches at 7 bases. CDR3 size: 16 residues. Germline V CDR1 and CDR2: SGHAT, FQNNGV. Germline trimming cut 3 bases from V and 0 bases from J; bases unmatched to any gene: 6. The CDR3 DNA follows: TGTGCCAGCAGCTTCGGGACAGCCTCTAGCACAGATACGCAGTATTTT. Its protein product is CASSFGTASSTDTQYF.

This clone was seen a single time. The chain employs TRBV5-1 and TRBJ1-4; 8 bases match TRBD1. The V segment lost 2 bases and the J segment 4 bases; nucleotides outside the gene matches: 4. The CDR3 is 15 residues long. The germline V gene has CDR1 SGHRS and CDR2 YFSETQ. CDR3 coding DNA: TGCGCCAGCAGCTTCGGACAGGGCCGTAATGAAAAACTGTTTTTT. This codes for CASSFGQGRNEKLFF.

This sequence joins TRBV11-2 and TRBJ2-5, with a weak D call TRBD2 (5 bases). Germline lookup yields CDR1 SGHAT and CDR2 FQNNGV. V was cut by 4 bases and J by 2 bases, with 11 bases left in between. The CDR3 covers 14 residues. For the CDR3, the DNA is TGTGCCAGCAGCTCGCTTGGGAGTCAAGAGACCCAGTACTTC. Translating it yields CASSSLGSQETQYF. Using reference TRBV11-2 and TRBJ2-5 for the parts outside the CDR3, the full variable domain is EAGVAQSPRYKIIEKRQSVAFWCNPISGHATLYWYQQILGQGPKLLIQFQNNGVVDDSQLPKDRFSAERLKGVDSTLKIQPAKLEDSAVYLCASSSLGSQETQYFGPGTRLLVL.

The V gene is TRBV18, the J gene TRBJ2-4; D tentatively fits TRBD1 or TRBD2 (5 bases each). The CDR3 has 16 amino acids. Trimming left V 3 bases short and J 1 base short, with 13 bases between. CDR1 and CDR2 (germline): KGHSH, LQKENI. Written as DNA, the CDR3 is TGTGCCAGCTCACCTGTGGGACGCTCTGCCAAAAACATTCAGTACTTC. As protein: CASSPVGRSAKNIQYF.